The clone carrying this T cell receptor (beta chain) was seen a single time. Sequencing was performed with immunoSEQ multiplex PCR; in TCRdb, only in-frame clones are kept and a portion is missing. Here the sample spans roughly 700,000 clones, over 75% being singletons. This CDR3 is built from 14 residues. Germline V gene sequence: CDR1 LNHDA, CDR2 SQIVND (reference sequence). V was pared by 3 bases and J by 8 bases, with 14 bases between. This entry belongs to a study of shared T cell receptors in the human thymus. The same data also contributed to another study, on human thymus T cells. From that study: Healthy Finnish infants having corrective surgery for congenital heart defects served as donors. It was from resections taken during corrective heart surgery that the thymus tissue came. Thymic and blood repertoires seemed to favor certain V and J genes. Unrelated individuals reportedly shared highly overlapping thymic TCR repertoires.

Specimen: thymocytes. This chain links TRBV19 with TRBJ2-1; no clear D. This TCR was sampled from a boy in the first two years of life with a congenital heart defect. The CDR3 DNA sequence: TGTGCCAGTAGTATTCAGGCTGCCGTCGATGAGCAGTTCTTC. Translation gives CASSIQAAVDEQFF. The full variable domain, completed using reference TRBV19 and TRBJ2-1, is DGGITQSPKYLFRKEGQNVTLSCEQNLNHDAMYWYRQDPGQGLRLIYYSQIVNDFQKGDIAEGYSVSREKKESFPLTVTSAQKNPTAFYLCASSIQAAVDEQFFGPGTRLTVL.